This T cell receptor beta chain is from a study of neurological immune-mediated disorders. Study-wide findings and caveats: HTLV-1-associated myelopathy displayed the greatest TCR clonal expansion, and multiple sclerosis exhibited the smallest, lower than that of healthy controls. Private repertoires in all groups were suggested by the absence of shared CDR3 amino acid sequences among expanded clones across subjects.

Stored at -80 C, 2 million PBMCs were the source of the unsorted libraries. In regard to this clonotype: What it binds is not known.

Synthesis of cDNA used 5'RACE (with 10-nucleotide random UMIs). TCRdb reprocessed the 5' RACE reads with MiXCR, giving one entry per CDR3 protein. Of 48,000 or so distinct CDR3 sequences in the sample, around a tenth were seen once. Unmatched junction bases numbered 5, after V lost 2 bases and J lost 5 bases. From germline, CDR1 is SGHNT and CDR2 YYREEE (reference sequence). CDR3 length: 15 amino acids. Sequencing was done on a sample of PBMCs. The gene calls are TRBV5-4 and TRBJ2-1; 9 bases fit TRBD2. The receptor comes from a woman aged 40 to 50 with HTLV-1-associated myelopathy (HAM/TSP). The CDR3 loop is CASSLKRGDHNEQFF. CDR3 sequence (DNA): TGTGCCAGCAGCTTAAAGCGGGGGGATCACAATGAGCAGTTCTTC.